These 19 T cell receptor beta chains share one sample of origin, sequenced in a study of naive and memory T cell subsets. Notes on the study in general: Naive repertoires, especially CD8, held a few larger clonotypes, possibly memory cells re-expressing CD45RA.

Both TRBC1 and TRBC2 were covered by a beta constant-region primer of two equimolar oligonucleotides. The ligated cDNA underwent four PCR rounds using SP2 and nested alpha and beta constant-region primers. TCRdb redid the calling of the UMI-ligation and nested PCR reads with MiXCR, one entry per CDR3 protein. The table shows roughly 99,000 distinct CDR3 sequences, with 10% to 12% occurring only once. Their antigens are not known. Input material: naive CD4+ T cells from blood. The receptors were sampled from a human donor in good health.

This chain connects TRBV15 to TRBJ1-5; D possibly corresponds to TRBD1 (6 bases). Germline loops: CDR1 LNHNV, CDR2 YYDKDF (reference sequence). The length of the CDR3 is 16 residues. Trimming took 0 bases from V and 7 from J, leaving 16 bases between them. This CDR3 reads CATSRDLGGAGQPQHF. Here the CDR3 DNA reads TGTGCCACCAGCAGAGATCTGGGGGGCGCCGGGCAGCCCCAGCATTTT.

This chain joins TRBV7-2 and TRBJ2-3; 8 bases match TRBD2. In germline, CDR1 is SGHTA, CDR2 FQGNSA. This CDR3 is 16 amino acids long. Unmatched junction bases numbered 9, after V lost 2 bases and J lost 5 bases. For the CDR3, the DNA is TGTGCCAGCAGCTTAAAGGCGGGAGGATTAGGAGATACGCAGTATTTT. It yields the protein CASSLKAGGLGDTQYF.

V usage is TRBV7-2 and J usage is TRBJ2-3, with 11 bases identical to TRBD2. The CDR3 contains 16 residues. CDR1 is SGHTA and CDR2 is FQGNSA in the germline V gene. V dropped 3 bases and J dropped 3; count of bases not matched to a gene: 5. The CDR3 region is CASSLLAGGLTDTQYF. CDR3 DNA: TGTGCCAGCAGCTTGTTAGCGGGGGGGCTAACAGATACGCAGTATTTT.

This clonotype showed up many times. V is TRBV15 and J is TRBJ2-7, with 7 bases fitting TRBD1. With 1 base clipped from V and 3 bases from J, the junction kept 9 bases outside the gene matches. The germline V gene has CDR1 LNHNV and CDR2 YYDKDF (reference sequence). The CDR3 is 16 amino acids. The CDR3 coding sequence is TGTGCCACCAGCAGAGGGAAAGGGACAGAATACTACGAGCAGTACTTC. Its translation: CATSRGKGTEYYEQYF.

This clonotype has a handful of counts. The V call is TRBV30, the J call TRBJ2-3; 7 bases match TRBD2. With 0 bases clipped from V and 1 base from J, the junction kept 4 bases outside the gene matches. The length of the CDR3 is 15 residues. Germline loops: CDR1 GTSNPN, CDR2 SVGIG (reference sequence). The CDR3 is CAWSVAGPGTDTQYF. DNA for the CDR3: TGTGCCTGGAGTGTAGCGGGACCGGGCACAGATACGCAGTATTTT.

This clonotype was counted at least ten times. The chain carries TRBV6-2 or TRBV6-3 and TRBJ2-1, with D unresolved. Germline assignment: CDR1 MNHEY and CDR2 SVGEGT. Trimming removed 8 bases at V and 4 bases at J, with 6 bases between. The CDR3 contains 11 residues. CDR3 in DNA: TGTGCCAGCTCAAATTACAATGAGCAGTTCTTC. This gives the protein CASSNYNEQFF.

This clonotype has a count of ten or more. CDR3 in DNA: TGTGCCAGCAGCTTACCGACCGCTGAACACCAGTACTTC. Residues: CASSLPTAEHQYF. The chain is built from TRBV7-2 and TRBJ2-5, with D hard to call. V was trimmed by 2 bases and J by 10 bases, leaving 14 bases between them. In germline, CDR1 is SGHTA, CDR2 FQGNSA. The CDR3 spans 13 residues.

This clonotype was recorded at least ten times. This chain joins TRBV11-2 and TRBJ2-1, with 8 bases identical to TRBD1. Trimming took 0 bases from V and 9 from J; bases not matched to a gene: 4. Germline assignment: CDR1 SGHAT and CDR2 FQNNGV. There are 14 residues in the CDR3. CDR3 residues: CASSLDQGAREQFF. The CDR3, as DNA: TGTGCCAGCAGCTTAGATCAGGGGGCGCGTGAGCAGTTCTTC. Variable domain in full (rest from reference TRBV11-2 and TRBJ2-1): EAGVAQSPRYKIIEKRQSVAFWCNPISGHATLYWYQQILGQGPKLLIQFQNNGVVDDSQLPKDRFSAERLKGVDSTLKIQPAKLEDSAVYLCASSLDQGAREQFFGPGTRLTVL.

Many counts were recorded for this clonotype. The V gene is TRBV20-1, the J gene TRBJ2-7, with D perhaps given as TRBD1 or TRBD2 (5 bases each). Germline V lookup: CDR1 DFQATT, CDR2 SNEGSKA (reference sequence). The CDR3 contains 14 residues. V dropped 3 bases and J dropped 6 bases, with 18 bases sitting between them. CDR3 in DNA: TGCAGTGCTAGTGCCGGGACCGCCTTTGGCGAGCAGTACTTC. Translation: CSASAGTAFGEQYF.

This chain uses TRBV3-1 with TRBJ2-3, with TRBD2 matching 7 bases. Germline V lookup: CDR1 LGHDT, CDR2 YNNKEL (reference sequence). This CDR3 has 17 residues. After removal of 4 bases from V and 0 bases from J, the junction contained 10 bases not matched to a gene. The CDR3 spells CASSPLGSGPSTDTQYF. The CDR3 DNA sequence: TGTGCCAGCAGCCCTCTCGGTAGCGGGCCAAGCACAGATACGCAGTATTTT.

There are a few counts of this clonotype. CDR3 DNA sequence: TGTGCCAGCTGGAAGCGGGAGGAGGTTAATGAGCAGTTCTTC. This encodes CASWKREEVNEQFF. The chain combines TRBV12-3 or TRBV12-4 with TRBJ2-1, with 9 bases fitting TRBD2. V shed 8 bases and J 7 bases; nucleotides not matched to a gene: 9. The CDR3 sequence is 14 residues long.

This clonotype has a count of ten or more. The genes are TRBV6-6 and TRBJ2-1, with 8 bases that match TRBD2. Per germline, CDR1 MNHNY and CDR2 SVGAGI (reference sequence). The CDR3 length is 13 residues. J was trimmed by 5 bases and V by 6 bases; bases with no gene match: 3. Here the CDR3 reads CASRTSGDNEQFF. CDR3 DNA: TGTGCCAGCAGAACTAGCGGAGACAATGAGCAGTTCTTC.

The rearrangement joins TRBV14 to TRBJ1-1, with 8 positions matching TRBD1. This CDR3 has 15 residues. Germline CDR1 SGHDN, CDR2 FVKESK. Germline trimming cut 2 bases from V and 8 bases from J; bases unmatched to any gene: 10. The CDR3: CASSQLRQGRFEAFF. The CDR3 nucleotides read TGTGCCAGCAGCCAACTAAGACAGGGGAGGTTCGAAGCTTTCTTT.

The rearrangement links TRBV30 to TRBJ2-1, with 7 bases identical to TRBD1. The CDR3 runs to 17 residues. Germline CDR1 and CDR2: GTSNPN and SVGIG (reference sequence). The V gene end was trimmed by 0 bases and the J gene end by 2 bases; junction bases not matched to a gene: 10. The CDR3 nucleotides read TGTGCCTGGAGTGTATCCAATAAGGGGGCTACCTACAATGAGCAGTTCTTC. Translation: CAWSVSNKGATYNEQFF.

The chain carries TRBV7-2 and TRBJ2-1; the D gene is possibly TRBD1 (6 bases). Germline assignment: CDR1 SGHTA and CDR2 FQGNSA. The CDR3 covers 13 residues. The V gene lost 6 bases and the J gene lost 10 bases, with 16 bases spanning the gap. The CDR3 protein is CASRTGILGEQFF. CDR3 in DNA: TGTGCCAGCAGGACAGGAATCTTAGGGGAGCAGTTCTTC. Drawing the rest from reference TRBV7-2 and TRBJ2-1, the complete variable domain is GAGVSQSPSNKVTEKGKDVELRCDPISGHTALYWYRQSLGQGLEFLIYFQGNSAPDKSGLPSDRFSAERTGGSVSTLTIQRTQQEDSAVYLCASRTGILGEQFFGPGTRLTVL.

V is TRBV25-1 and J is TRBJ1-5; D is ambiguous. The germline V and J ends were trimmed by 3 bases and 0 bases, with 18 bases remaining between them. The CDR3 consists of 18 residues. Looked up from germline, CDR1 is MGHDK and CDR2 is SYGVNS. CDR3 protein: CASSEISGRRHSNQPQHF. The CDR3 bases are TGTGCCAGCAGTGAGATAAGTGGGAGACGACATAGCAATCAGCCCCAGCATTTT.

Concerning this clonotype: A junction end diverges from the germline sequence, so it may reflect a read error. The genes are TRBV7-3 and TRBJ2-5; tentative D call: TRBD1 (5 bases). CDR1 is SGHTA, CDR2 FQGTGA, per germline. The CDR3 has 15 residues. CDR3 region: CASSLGRGAQETQYF. CDR3 nucleotides: TGCGCCAGCAGCTTGGGGCGCGGAGCTCAAGAGACCCAGTACTTC.

This clonotype was observed a handful of times. The chain has TRBV5-1 and TRBJ2-1, with TRBD2 matching 14 bases. After removal of 5 bases from V and 8 bases from J, the junction contained 12 bases not matched to a gene. The CDR3 is 17 residues long. Germline-derived CDR1 and CDR2 are SGHRS and YFSETQ. The CDR3 nucleotides read TGCGCCAGCAGTAAGGGGGCATGGGGACTAGCGGGAGATGAGCAGTTCTTC. It yields the protein CASSKGAWGLAGDEQFF. The full variable domain, its missing parts supplied by reference TRBV5-1 and TRBJ2-1, is KAGVTQTPRYLIKTRGQQVTLSCSPISGHRSVSWYQQTPGQGLQFLFEYFSETQRNKGNFPGRFSGRQFSNSRSEMNVSTLELGDSALYLCASSKGAWGLAGDEQFFGPGTRLTVL.

In this sample, this clonotype turned up many times. CDR3 region: CSARAPGQGSYEQYF. The CDR3 DNA is TGCAGTGCTAGGGCGCCCGGACAGGGGTCCTACGAGCAGTACTTC. V and J are TRBV20-1 and TRBJ2-7; 9 bases match TRBD1. The germline CDR1 and CDR2 sequences are DFQATT and SNEGSKA (reference sequence). This CDR3 has 15 amino acids. J was trimmed by 1 base and V by 3 bases; bases with no gene match: 7.